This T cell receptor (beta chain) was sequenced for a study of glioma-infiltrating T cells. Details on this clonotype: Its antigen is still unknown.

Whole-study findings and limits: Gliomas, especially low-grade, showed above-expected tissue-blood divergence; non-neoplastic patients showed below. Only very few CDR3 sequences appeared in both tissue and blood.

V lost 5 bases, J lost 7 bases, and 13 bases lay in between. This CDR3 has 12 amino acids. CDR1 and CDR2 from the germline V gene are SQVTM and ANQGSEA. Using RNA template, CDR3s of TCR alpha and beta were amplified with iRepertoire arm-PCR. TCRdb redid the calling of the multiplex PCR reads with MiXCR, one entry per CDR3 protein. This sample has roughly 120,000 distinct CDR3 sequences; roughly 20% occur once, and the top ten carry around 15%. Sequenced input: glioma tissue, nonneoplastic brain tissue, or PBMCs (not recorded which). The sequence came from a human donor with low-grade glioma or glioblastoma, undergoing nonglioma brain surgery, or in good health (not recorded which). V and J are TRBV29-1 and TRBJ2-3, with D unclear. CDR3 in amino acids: CSVKMGPNTQYF. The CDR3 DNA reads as TGCAGCGTTAAAATGGGCCCCAATACGCAGTATTTT.